This T cell receptor beta chain was obtained from a study of blood T cell repertoires in COVID-19. As for the study in general: The United States, Italy and Spain supplied acute and convalescent COVID-19 samples. The cDNA or gDNA used as material had been derived from T cells, B-cell-depleted T cells, or PBMCs.

How the authors handled the data: By means of reference gene primer amplification, nucleated cell counts were estimated. TCRdb's copy holds only in-frame clones and misses some; the assay was immunoSEQ multiplex PCR. V, J and clone size derive from that table, while D and trimming were established from the DNA sequence. The sample has about 200,000 clones; approximately 84% are singletons. Sequenced input: peripheral blood. This TCR was recovered from a woman aged 80 or older with acute or convalescent COVID-19.

The chain's CDR3 is CASSLIAESTDTQYF. CDR3 coding DNA: TGTGCCAGCAGCTTAATTGCCGAGAGCACAGATACGCAGTATTTT. This sequence joins TRBV7-2 and TRBJ2-3, with unresolved D. Trimming shortened V by 2 bases and J by 0 bases, and 9 bases separated the two germline ends. Germline CDR1 is SGHTA and CDR2 is FQGNSA. The CDR3 runs 15 residues.